This T cell receptor (beta chain) was identified during a study of CD8 T cells in ankylosing spondylitis. TCRdb re-called the 5' RACE reads through MiXCR, storing one row per CDR3 protein. The profile shows 84,000 or so distinct CDR3 sequences, 25% to 35% of them singletons. The clonotype originates from a male donor with ankylosing spondylitis or in good health (not recorded which). The sequencing input was blood, either unsorted or a sorted T cell fraction (not recorded which).

This CDR3 reads CAISEKRQGSPQPQHF. The CDR3 DNA reads TGTGCCATCAGTGAGAAAAGACAGGGCTCCCCTCAGCCCCAGCATTTT. The chain carries TRBV10-3 and TRBJ1-5, with 7 bases lining up with TRBD1. The CDR3 contains 16 residues. Germline-derived CDR1 and CDR2 are ENHRY and SYGVKD. The V and J ends lost 2 bases and 6 bases, in that order; junction bases with no gene match: 10.